This is a list of T cell receptor beta chains from one sample in a study of shared clonotypes between healthy human individuals. Assay: immunoSEQ multiplex PCR; the TCRdb copy retains only in-frame clones and omits some. The sample includes just over 2,000,000 clones, around 96% of them seen just once. Specimen: naive CD8+ T cells sorted from blood. These TCRs come from a man between 18 and 29 years old in good health. Each CDR3 is given with its conserved first and last residue. A D gene is named only where the DNA matches it firmly. A clone size is listed for some rows: how often the clone was seen (once, few, many), or a class if it is expanded.

J gene: TRBJ2-3
clone size: once
D gene: .
V gene: TRBV28
CDR3 DNA: TGTGCCAGCAGTTTCAGGGGGGCAGATACGCAGTATTTT
CDR3 protein: CASSFRGADTQYF

J gene: TRBJ2-7
clone size: once
D gene: .
V gene: TRBV5-8
CDR3 DNA: TGTGCCAGCAGCTTGGGAGACGGAGATTACGAGCAGTACTTC
CDR3 protein: CASSLGDGDYEQYF

J gene: TRBJ2-7
clone size: .
D gene: .
V gene: TRBV5-5
CDR3 DNA: TGTGCCAGCAGCCCTCTACTGGGAGCGGACGAGCAGTACTTC
CDR3 protein: CASSPLLGADEQYF

J gene: TRBJ2-1
clone size: .
D gene: .
V gene: TRBV6-5
CDR3 DNA: TGTGCCAGCAGTTACCCCGAGGGGAATGAGCAGTTCTTC
CDR3 protein: CASSYPEGNEQFF

J gene: TRBJ2-2
clone size: .
D gene: TRBD1
V gene: TRBV9
CDR3 DNA: TGTGCCAGAACGAAAAATCACAGGGGTGACACCGGGGAGCTGTTTTTT
CDR3 protein: CARTKNHRGDTGELFF

J gene: TRBJ2-7
clone size: .
D gene: .
V gene: TRBV19
CDR3 DNA: TGTGCCAGTAGTGCAGATACCTACGAGCAGTACTTC
CDR3 protein: CASSADTYEQYF

J gene: TRBJ2-3
clone size: .
D gene: .
V gene: TRBV6-5
CDR3 DNA: TGTGCCAGCAGTTATACGGGAGAGGCAGATACGCAGTATTTT
CDR3 protein: CASSYTGEADTQYF

J gene: TRBJ2-7
clone size: .
D gene: .
V gene: TRBV28
CDR3 DNA: TGTGCCAGCAGTTTCACAGGGGGGGACGGCGAGCAGTACTTC
CDR3 protein: CASSFTGGDGEQYF

J gene: TRBJ2-2
clone size: .
D gene: .
V gene: TRBV27
CDR3 DNA: TGTGCCAGCAGTTTCAACTGGAGGGAGGGGGTGATATACACCGGGGAGCTGTTTTTT
CDR3 protein: CASSFNWREGVIYTGELFF

J gene: TRBJ1-2
clone size: .
D gene: TRBD1
V gene: TRBV25-1
CDR3 DNA: TGTGCCAGCAGTGAGGGACAGGCCACCTATGGCTACACCTTC
CDR3 protein: CASSEGQATYGYTF

J gene: TRBJ2-7
clone size: .
D gene: .
V gene: TRBV2
CDR3 DNA: TGTGCCAGCAGTGTTTTGGGAGCTGAATCCTACGAGCAGTACTTC
CDR3 protein: CASSVLGAESYEQYF

J gene: TRBJ1-1
clone size: .
D gene: .
V gene: TRBV10-3
CDR3 DNA: TGTGCCATCAAAGTGGGGGTATCTACTGAAGCTTTCTTT
CDR3 protein: CAIKVGVSTEAFF

J gene: TRBJ1-2
clone size: .
D gene: .
V gene: TRBV7-6
CDR3 DNA: TGTGCCAGCAGCTTAGGGGCAGGCCCAGCGTCGCTCGGCTACACCTTC
CDR3 protein: CASSLGAGPASLGYTF

J gene: TRBJ2-3
clone size: .
D gene: .
V gene: TRBV9
CDR3 DNA: TGTGCCAGCAGCGTCTCGGGGGATACGCAGTATTTT
CDR3 protein: CASSVSGDTQYF

J gene: TRBJ2-1
clone size: .
D gene: TRBD2
V gene: TRBV4-3
CDR3 DNA: TGCGCCAGCAGCCCTCGACTAGCGGGAGTACATGAGCAGTTCTTC
CDR3 protein: CASSPRLAGVHEQFF

J gene: TRBJ1-3
clone size: .
D gene: .
V gene: TRBV5-6
CDR3 DNA: TGTGCCAGCAGCTTGCAAGGATCTGGAAACACCATATATTTT
CDR3 protein: CASSLQGSGNTIYF

J gene: TRBJ2-3
clone size: few
D gene: .
V gene: TRBV29-1
CDR3 DNA: TGCAGCGTTATAAGCGGTCTAAGCACAGATACGCAGTATTTT
CDR3 protein: CSVISGLSTDTQYF

J gene: TRBJ2-1
clone size: .
D gene: .
V gene: TRBV6-5
CDR3 DNA: TGTGCCAGCTCCTCTACCAGATACAATGAGCAGTTCTTC
CDR3 protein: CASSSTRYNEQFF

J gene: TRBJ1-3
clone size: .
D gene: .
V gene: TRBV13
CDR3 DNA: TGTGCCAGCAGCTTAGGCCTAATAGGGGGCTCTGGAAACACCATATATTTT
CDR3 protein: CASSLGLIGGSGNTIYF

J gene: TRBJ2-1
clone size: .
D gene: TRBD1
V gene: TRBV4-3
CDR3 DNA: TGCGCCAGCAGCCAACGAAACCGGGACAGGGAGGACAATGAGCAGTTCTTC
CDR3 protein: CASSQRNRDREDNEQFF

J gene: TRBJ2-6
clone size: .
D gene: .
V gene: TRBV7-8
CDR3 DNA: TGTGCCAGCAGCGCCACAGGGTCTGGGGCCAACGTCCTGACTTTC
CDR3 protein: CASSATGSGANVLTF

J gene: TRBJ2-7
clone size: .
D gene: TRBD1
V gene: TRBV25-1
CDR3 DNA: TGTGCCAGCAGTGCCGGGACAGGCTCCTACGAGCAGTACTTC
CDR3 protein: CASSAGTGSYEQYF

J gene: TRBJ2-7
clone size: .
D gene: .
V gene: TRBV10-3
CDR3 DNA: TGTGCCATCAGTTGGGACACCACGGACGAGCAGTACTTC
CDR3 protein: CAISWDTTDEQYF

J gene: TRBJ2-7
clone size: .
D gene: TRBD1
V gene: TRBV7-2
CDR3 DNA: TGTGCCAGCAGCTCAGGACAGGGAAGATCCTACGAGCAGTACTTC
CDR3 protein: CASSSGQGRSYEQYF

J gene: TRBJ2-1
clone size: .
D gene: TRBD2
V gene: TRBV27
CDR3 DNA: TGTGCCAGCAGTTTATTCGGGACTAGCGGATACAATGAGCAGTTCTTC
CDR3 protein: CASSLFGTSGYNEQFF

J gene: TRBJ2-1
clone size: .
D gene: TRBD1
V gene: TRBV10-3
CDR3 DNA: TGTGCCATCAGTACACCGGGACAGGGGTTCAATGAGCAGTTCTTC
CDR3 protein: CAISTPGQGFNEQFF

J gene: TRBJ2-4
clone size: .
D gene: .
V gene: TRBV4-1
CDR3 DNA: TGCGCCAGCAGCCAGGACCTCGGGTCCATTCAGTACTTC
CDR3 protein: CASSQDLGSIQYF

J gene: TRBJ2-7
clone size: .
D gene: .
V gene: TRBV27
CDR3 DNA: TGTGCCAGCAGTTTAGGACACTGGGGGGCCTACGAGCAGTACTTC
CDR3 protein: CASSLGHWGAYEQYF

J gene: TRBJ2-7
clone size: .
D gene: .
V gene: TRBV7-9
CDR3 DNA: TGTGCCAGCAGCGGACCGGGACCGATCTACGAGCAGTACTTC
CDR3 protein: CASSGPGPIYEQYF

J gene: TRBJ1-1
clone size: .
D gene: TRBD1
V gene: TRBV6-5
CDR3 DNA: TGTGCCAGCAGTTACGGACAGGGTACTGAAGCTTTCTTT
CDR3 protein: CASSYGQGTEAFF

J gene: TRBJ2-7
clone size: .
D gene: TRBD2
V gene: TRBV6-1
CDR3 DNA: TGTGCCAGCAGTGGATTGGGACTAGCGGATTACGAGCAGTACTTC
CDR3 protein: CASSGLGLADYEQYF

J gene: TRBJ2-2
clone size: .
D gene: .
V gene: TRBV13
CDR3 DNA: TGTGCCAGCAGCCCCTCCACCGGGGAGCTGTTTTTT
CDR3 protein: CASSPSTGELFF

J gene: TRBJ1-1
clone size: few
D gene: .
V gene: TRBV9
CDR3 DNA: TGTGCCAGCGCTGGGAACGGGAGACCTGAAGCTTTCTTT
CDR3 protein: CASAGNGRPEAFF

J gene: TRBJ2-3
clone size: .
D gene: TRBD1
V gene: TRBV4-1
CDR3 DNA: TGCGCCAGCAGCCATTACACAGGGGGAGATACGCAGTATTTT
CDR3 protein: CASSHYTGGDTQYF

J gene: TRBJ2-3
clone size: .
D gene: .
V gene: TRBV27
CDR3 DNA: TGTGCCAGCAGTTTGGAGCGGAGCACAGATACGCAGTATTTT
CDR3 protein: CASSLERSTDTQYF

J gene: TRBJ2-7
clone size: .
D gene: .
V gene: TRBV4-2
CDR3 DNA: TGTGCCAGCAGCTTGGCGGAGACCTCCTACGAGCAGTACTTC
CDR3 protein: CASSLAETSYEQYF

J gene: TRBJ1-4
clone size: .
D gene: .
V gene: TRBV2
CDR3 DNA: TGTGCCAGCAGAAAGACAGACGCAAGTGAAAAACTGTTTTTT
CDR3 protein: CASRKTDASEKLFF

J gene: TRBJ1-1
clone size: .
D gene: TRBD1
V gene: TRBV9
CDR3 DNA: TGTGCCAGCAGCGTGGGACAGACGAACACTGAAGCTTTCTTT
CDR3 protein: CASSVGQTNTEAFF

J gene: TRBJ2-5
clone size: .
D gene: .
V gene: TRBV7-9
CDR3 DNA: TGTGCCAGCAGCTCCCCATGGGATAAGAGACCCAGTACTTGGTACTTC
CDR3 protein: CASSSPWDKRPSTWYF

J gene: TRBJ2-1
clone size: .
D gene: TRBD2
V gene: TRBV6-5
CDR3 DNA: TGTGCCAGCAGTCTCAGCGGGAGGGCCGAAAATGAGCAGTTCTTC
CDR3 protein: CASSLSGRAENEQFF

J gene: TRBJ2-3
clone size: .
D gene: TRBD2
V gene: TRBV9
CDR3 DNA: TGTGCCAGCAGCGTAAGCGGGGGCACAGATACGCAGTATTTT
CDR3 protein: CASSVSGGTDTQYF

J gene: TRBJ2-1
clone size: .
D gene: TRBD2
V gene: TRBV9
CDR3 DNA: TGTGCCAGCAGCGTAGATTCTAGCGGTTACAATGAGCAGTTCTTC
CDR3 protein: CASSVDSSGYNEQFF

J gene: TRBJ2-5
clone size: .
D gene: .
V gene: TRBV27
CDR3 DNA: TGTGCCAGCAGTTTAGATAATAGAGGGATTGAGACCCAGTACTTC
CDR3 protein: CASSLDNRGIETQYF

J gene: TRBJ2-7
clone size: .
D gene: .
V gene: TRBV7-9
CDR3 DNA: TGTGCCAGCAGCCCGAAGGACGAACCCTACGAGCAGTACTTC
CDR3 protein: CASSPKDEPYEQYF

J gene: TRBJ2-7
clone size: .
D gene: .
V gene: TRBV5-1
CDR3 DNA: TGCGCCAGCAGCTCGGGACTTCGCTACGAGCAGTACTTC
CDR3 protein: CASSSGLRYEQYF

J gene: TRBJ1-1
clone size: .
D gene: .
V gene: TRBV7-9
CDR3 DNA: TGTGCCAGCAGTTTTGGGGGGCCGGATGCTTTCTTT
CDR3 protein: CASSFGGPDAFF

J gene: TRBJ2-7
clone size: .
D gene: TRBD2
V gene: TRBV13
CDR3 DNA: TGTGCCAGCAGCTTAGAGGCTAGCGGTACCTACGAGCAGTACTTC
CDR3 protein: CASSLEASGTYEQYF

J gene: TRBJ2-7
clone size: .
D gene: TRBD2
V gene: TRBV4-1
CDR3 DNA: TGCGCCAGCAGCCAAGTTTGGACTAGCGGGGCCTCTTACGAGCAGTACTTC
CDR3 protein: CASSQVWTSGASYEQYF

J gene: TRBJ2-5
clone size: once
D gene: .
V gene: TRBV7-9
CDR3 DNA: TGTGCCAGCAGCCCTCTGGCCGGGACTTCGTACTTC
CDR3 protein: CASSPLAGTSYF

J gene: TRBJ2-3
clone size: .
D gene: TRBD1
V gene: TRBV4-3
CDR3 DNA: TGCGCCAGCAGCGTTGGGACAGGGTCGACAGATACGCAGTATTTT
CDR3 protein: CASSVGTGSTDTQYF

J gene: TRBJ2-7
clone size: .
D gene: TRBD2
V gene: TRBV2
CDR3 DNA: TGTGCCAGCAGTGAGGTCGTAGCGGGAAGTCAGGAGCAGTACTTC
CDR3 protein: CASSEVVAGSQEQYF

J gene: TRBJ2-3
clone size: once
D gene: TRBD1
V gene: TRBV27
CDR3 DNA: TGTGCCAGCAGTTTAGTGGGGACAGGGATGGGGACAGATACGCAGTATTTT
CDR3 protein: CASSLVGTGMGTDTQYF

J gene: TRBJ1-2
clone size: .
D gene: .
V gene: TRBV29-1
CDR3 DNA: TGCAGCGTTGAAGATCGTCGGGAGACGGTGGGCTACACCTTC
CDR3 protein: CSVEDRRETVGYTF

J gene: TRBJ2-5
clone size: .
D gene: .
V gene: TRBV6-1
CDR3 DNA: TGTGCCAGCAGTGGACAGTACCAAGAGACCCAGTACTTC
CDR3 protein: CASSGQYQETQYF

J gene: TRBJ1-1
clone size: .
D gene: TRBD1
V gene: TRBV7-9
CDR3 DNA: TGTGCCAGCAGCTTAGGGGACAGGGGTTTGAACACTGAAGCTTTCTTT
CDR3 protein: CASSLGDRGLNTEAFF

J gene: TRBJ1-5
clone size: once
D gene: .
V gene: TRBV21-1
CDR3 DNA: TGTGCCAGCAGCAAAGGGGGGGACGTCGGCAATCAGCCCCAGCATTTT
CDR3 protein: CASSKGGDVGNQPQHF

J gene: TRBJ2-1
clone size: .
D gene: TRBD2
V gene: TRBV5-4
CDR3 DNA: TGTGCCAGCAGCTCCTTTCGACTAGCGGGAGTACGGGGCAATGAGCAGTTCTTC
CDR3 protein: CASSSFRLAGVRGNEQFF

J gene: TRBJ2-1
clone size: once
D gene: .
V gene: TRBV5-1
CDR3 DNA: TGCGCCAGCAGCTTGGGGGTAGGCAGTGAGCAGTTCTTC
CDR3 protein: CASSLGVGSEQFF

J gene: TRBJ1-2
clone size: .
D gene: TRBD1
V gene: TRBV4-1
CDR3 DNA: TGCGCCAGCAGCCCAATACAGACAGGGAACTATGGCTACACCTTC
CDR3 protein: CASSPIQTGNYGYTF